The rows below give T cell receptor beta chains drawn from one sample of a study of blood T cell repertoires in COVID-19. This table comes from immunoSEQ multiplex PCR, and its TCRdb copy is limited to in-frame clones, with some not included. The sample holds tens of thousands of clones; 75% to 80% are singletons and the top ten take about 25%. The sample consisted of peripheral blood. The source is a human donor in a cohort sampled during active COVID-19. CDR3s include the opening cysteine and the closing phenylalanine or tryptophan. Clone size is given for some rows only: seen once, a few or many times, or a class if the clone is expanded.

clone_size	v_call	j_call	cdr3_aa
-	TRBV7-4	TRBJ1-4	CASSFGDSLFF
-	TRBV6-2/TRBV6-3	TRBJ2-3	CASSPASGGPGTQYF
-	TRBV11-2	TRBJ2-1	CASSLQAPSNEQFF
-	TRBV10-2	TRBJ1-5	CASSSETSDQPQHF
-	TRBV2	TRBJ1-1	CASSGQVGRTEAFF
-	TRBV27	TRBJ2-7	CASSLGLAVPYEQYF
-	TRBV27	TRBJ1-5	CASSMEGARNQPQHF
-	TRBV5-6	TRBJ1-2	CASSALDREGYTF
-	TRBV19	TRBJ1-1	CASSPRDSVNTEAFF
-	TRBV30	TRBJ1-5	CAWGSGYSNQPQHF
-	TRBV28	TRBJ1-1	CASSRTGNTEAFF
once	TRBV10-3	TRBJ2-7	CAISESGGRTDEQYF
-	TRBV7-3	TRBJ2-2	CASSLGTARTGELFF
few	TRBV7-3	TRBJ2-1	CASSLIATHSYNEQFF
-	TRBV19	TRBJ1-2	CASSIDYSSGRAYTF
-	TRBV7-9	TRBJ1-1	CASSPDTEAFF
-	TRBV7-3	TRBJ1-3	CASSLTGPGDTIYF